A selection of T cell receptor beta chains follows, all from one sample in a study of cytomegalovirus exposure and HLA in healthy donors. The protocol was immunoSEQ multiplex PCR, while the TCRdb copy is restricted to in-frame clones and leaves out a portion. This table has under 200,000 clones, 95% to 97% appearing once. Material for sequencing was PBMCs. The receptors come from a woman aged 18 to 35 in good health and CMV-seronegative. CDR3s include the opening cysteine and the closing phenylalanine or tryptophan. Each record gives: CDR3 length, clone size, V gene, D gene, J gene, CDR3 protein, CDR3 DNA. The D gene is left open where the match is weak. Expanded clones get a size class; other rows say once, few or many, or leave the size out.

CDR3 length: 12
clone size: NA
V gene: TRBV7-2
D gene: NA
J gene: TRBJ1-1
CDR3 protein: CASSRGGTEAFF
CDR3 DNA: TGTGCCAGCAGCCGAGGGGGCACTGAAGCTTTCTTT

CDR3 length: 14
clone size: NA
V gene: TRBV6-6
D gene: NA
J gene: TRBJ1-6
CDR3 protein: CASTLGPTGFALHF
CDR3 DNA: TGTGCCAGCACCCTAGGCCCCACAGGTTTCGCCCTCCACTTT

CDR3 length: 15
clone size: NA
V gene: TRBV5-4
D gene: TRBD2
J gene: TRBJ2-3
CDR3 protein: CASHASGGSGDTQYF
CDR3 DNA: TGTGCCAGCCACGCTAGCGGGGGATCGGGAGATACGCAGTATTTT

CDR3 length: 14
clone size: NA
V gene: TRBV6-5
D gene: TRBD2
J gene: TRBJ2-7
CDR3 protein: CASNQAGLGYEQYF
CDR3 DNA: TGTGCCAGCAACCAAGCGGGGTTAGGTTACGAGCAGTACTTC

CDR3 length: 15
clone size: NA
V gene: TRBV5-1
D gene: TRBD2
J gene: TRBJ2-3
CDR3 protein: CASSYGTSDTDTQYF
CDR3 DNA: TGCGCCAGCAGCTACGGGACTAGCGATACAGATACGCAGTATTTT

CDR3 length: 16
clone size: NA
V gene: TRBV14
D gene: TRBD2
J gene: TRBJ2-1
CDR3 protein: CASSQDAGVSYNEQFF
CDR3 DNA: TGTGCCAGCAGCCAAGATGCGGGGGTCTCCTACAATGAGCAGTTCTTC

CDR3 length: 15
clone size: NA
V gene: TRBV10-3
D gene: NA
J gene: TRBJ2-2
CDR3 protein: CAISAQGSNTGELFF
CDR3 DNA: TGTGCCATCAGTGCTCAGGGATCCAACACCGGGGAGCTGTTTTTT

CDR3 length: 14
clone size: NA
V gene: TRBV29-1
D gene: NA
J gene: TRBJ2-3
CDR3 protein: CSVSAASFTDTQYF
CDR3 DNA: TGCAGCGTCAGCGCAGCGTCTTTCACAGATACGCAGTATTTT

CDR3 length: 13
clone size: NA
V gene: TRBV5-1
D gene: TRBD1
J gene: TRBJ1-2
CDR3 protein: CASQGGLGYGYTF
CDR3 DNA: TGCGCCAGCCAGGGGGGTCTCGGCTATGGCTACACCTTC

CDR3 length: 12
clone size: NA
V gene: TRBV5-6
D gene: TRBD2
J gene: TRBJ2-7
CDR3 protein: CASSSSGGEQYF
CDR3 DNA: TGTGCCAGCAGCTCATCCGGGGGGGAGCAGTACTTC

CDR3 length: 15
clone size: NA
V gene: TRBV4-3
D gene: NA
J gene: TRBJ1-1
CDR3 protein: CASSQDRASNTEAFF
CDR3 DNA: TGCGCCAGCAGCCAAGATCGCGCCTCTAACACTGAAGCTTTCTTT

CDR3 length: 16
clone size: NA
V gene: TRBV9
D gene: NA
J gene: TRBJ2-3
CDR3 protein: CASSEQGMRAADTQYF
CDR3 DNA: TGTGCCAGCAGCGAACAGGGCATGAGGGCCGCAGATACGCAGTATTTT

CDR3 length: 15
clone size: NA
V gene: TRBV9
D gene: NA
J gene: TRBJ2-5
CDR3 protein: CASSLRGGVEETQYF
CDR3 DNA: TGTGCCAGCAGCCTAAGAGGAGGGGTTGAAGAGACCCAGTACTTC

CDR3 length: 16
clone size: NA
V gene: TRBV4-1
D gene: NA
J gene: TRBJ1-4
CDR3 protein: CASSQDWTRGSEKLFF
CDR3 DNA: TGCGCCAGCAGCCAAGATTGGACAAGGGGGAGTGAAAAACTGTTTTTT

CDR3 length: 11
clone size: NA
V gene: TRBV20-1
D gene: NA
J gene: TRBJ2-7
CDR3 protein: CSAILGYEQYF
CDR3 DNA: TGCAGTGCTATCCTCGGCTACGAGCAGTACTTC

CDR3 length: 14
clone size: NA
V gene: TRBV10-2
D gene: NA
J gene: TRBJ1-6
CDR3 protein: CASSEFQVNSPLHF
CDR3 DNA: TGCGCCAGCAGTGAGTTTCAGGTTAATTCACCCCTCCACTTT

CDR3 length: 17
clone size: NA
V gene: TRBV7-9
D gene: NA
J gene: TRBJ1-1
CDR3 protein: CASSPPMLGKSHIEAFF
CDR3 DNA: TGTGCCAGCAGCCCCCCCATGCTGGGCAAGAGCCATATTGAAGCTTTCTTT

CDR3 length: 18
clone size: NA
V gene: TRBV5-1
D gene: NA
J gene: TRBJ1-3
CDR3 protein: CASSPGLGEWGSGNTIYF
CDR3 DNA: TGCGCCAGCAGCCCGGGACTGGGGGAGTGGGGTTCTGGAAACACCATATATTTT

CDR3 length: 12
clone size: once
V gene: TRBV6-5
D gene: NA
J gene: TRBJ1-1
CDR3 protein: CASSTSGLGAFF
CDR3 DNA: TGTGCCAGCAGTACATCGGGATTAGGGGCTTTCTTT

CDR3 length: 13
clone size: NA
V gene: TRBV5-1
D gene: TRBD1
J gene: TRBJ1-2
CDR3 protein: CASSYAGGDGYTF
CDR3 DNA: TGCGCCAGCAGCTATGCAGGGGGCGATGGCTACACCTTC

CDR3 length: 13
clone size: NA
V gene: TRBV7-6
D gene: TRBD1
J gene: TRBJ2-7
CDR3 protein: CASSSFRTGVQYF
CDR3 DNA: TGTGCCAGCAGCTCCTTTAGGACAGGGGTGCAGTACTTC

CDR3 length: 13
clone size: NA
V gene: TRBV6-5
D gene: NA
J gene: TRBJ2-7
CDR3 protein: CASSVRVSYEQYF
CDR3 DNA: TGTGCCAGCAGTGTCAGGGTCTCCTACGAGCAGTACTTC

CDR3 length: 15
clone size: once
V gene: TRBV25-1
D gene: NA
J gene: TRBJ2-1
CDR3 protein: CASSEFIGAGGEQFF
CDR3 DNA: TGTGCCAGCAGTGAATTTATTGGGGCCGGGGGTGAGCAGTTCTTC

CDR3 length: 16
clone size: NA
V gene: TRBV7-2
D gene: TRBD1
J gene: TRBJ1-2
CDR3 protein: CASSPDRGRLSYGYTF
CDR3 DNA: TGTGCCAGCAGCCCTGACAGGGGGCGTTTAAGCTATGGCTACACCTTC

CDR3 length: 15
clone size: NA
V gene: TRBV18
D gene: NA
J gene: TRBJ2-7
CDR3 protein: CASSPRTRSSYEQYF
CDR3 DNA: TGTGCCAGCTCACCAAGAACAAGGAGCTCCTACGAGCAGTACTTC

CDR3 length: 15
clone size: NA
V gene: TRBV27
D gene: NA
J gene: TRBJ1-1
CDR3 protein: CASSSKGVGNTEAFF
CDR3 DNA: TGTGCCAGCAGTTCCAAAGGGGTAGGTAACACTGAAGCTTTCTTT

CDR3 length: 15
clone size: NA
V gene: TRBV6-1
D gene: TRBD2
J gene: TRBJ2-7
CDR3 protein: CASSELRGVSYEQYF
CDR3 DNA: TGTGCCAGCAGTGAATTGCGGGGGGTCTCCTACGAGCAGTACTTC

CDR3 length: 12
clone size: NA
V gene: TRBV5-4
D gene: NA
J gene: TRBJ1-2
CDR3 protein: CAGGYSNYGYTF
CDR3 DNA: TGTGCCGGGGGGTACTCTAACTATGGCTACACCTTC

CDR3 length: 13
clone size: NA
V gene: TRBV6-6
D gene: NA
J gene: TRBJ2-5
CDR3 protein: CASRIGTGETQYF
CDR3 DNA: TGTGCCAGCAGGATCGGGACTGGTGAGACCCAGTACTTC

CDR3 length: 15
clone size: NA
V gene: TRBV18
D gene: NA
J gene: TRBJ1-4
CDR3 protein: CASSPLRGDNEKLFF
CDR3 DNA: TGTGCCAGCTCACCGCTCCGGGGGGATAATGAAAAACTGTTTTTT

CDR3 length: 15
clone size: NA
V gene: TRBV30
D gene: TRBD1
J gene: TRBJ1-4
CDR3 protein: CAWTQYRGTNEKLFF
CDR3 DNA: TGTGCCTGGACCCAGTACAGGGGGACTAATGAAAAACTGTTTTTT

CDR3 length: 18
clone size: NA
V gene: TRBV9
D gene: TRBD2
J gene: TRBJ2-1
CDR3 protein: CASSYKGLAGGPGNEQFF
CDR3 DNA: TGTGCCAGCAGCTATAAGGGACTAGCGGGGGGGCCGGGGAATGAGCAGTTCTTC

CDR3 length: 15
clone size: NA
V gene: TRBV27
D gene: NA
J gene: TRBJ1-1
CDR3 protein: CANRTRGTPNTEAFF
CDR3 DNA: TGTGCCAACAGGACGAGAGGCACCCCGAACACTGAAGCTTTCTTT

CDR3 length: 18
clone size: NA
V gene: TRBV19
D gene: TRBD2
J gene: TRBJ2-7
CDR3 protein: CASSLTGTSGGISYEQYF
CDR3 DNA: TGTGCCAGTAGTTTAACCGGGACTAGCGGGGGCATCTCCTACGAGCAGTACTTC

CDR3 length: 15
clone size: NA
V gene: TRBV5-6
D gene: TRBD2
J gene: TRBJ2-1
CDR3 protein: CASSISGGAGNEQFF
CDR3 DNA: TGTGCCAGCAGCATTAGCGGGGGGGCGGGCAATGAGCAGTTCTTC

CDR3 length: 16
clone size: NA
V gene: TRBV27
D gene: NA
J gene: TRBJ1-5
CDR3 protein: CASSQRGGPPNQPQHF
CDR3 DNA: TGTGCCAGCAGTCAAAGGGGGGGCCCTCCTAATCAGCCCCAGCATTTT

CDR3 length: 17
clone size: NA
V gene: TRBV15
D gene: TRBD1
J gene: TRBJ2-7
CDR3 protein: CATSRSRTGTGDDEQYF
CDR3 DNA: TGTGCCACCAGCAGATCCAGAACCGGGACAGGGGACGACGAGCAGTACTTC

CDR3 length: 15
clone size: NA
V gene: TRBV5-4
D gene: NA
J gene: TRBJ2-1
CDR3 protein: CASSLGVTSYNEQFF
CDR3 DNA: TGTGCCAGCAGCTTGGGAGTTACCTCCTACAATGAGCAGTTCTTC

CDR3 length: 17
clone size: NA
V gene: TRBV7-2
D gene: TRBD2
J gene: TRBJ2-1
CDR3 protein: CASSPPERGGSYNEQFF
CDR3 DNA: TGTGCCAGCAGCCCCCCGGAGCGGGGGGGTTCATACAATGAGCAGTTCTTC

CDR3 length: 14
clone size: NA
V gene: TRBV6-6
D gene: TRBD2
J gene: TRBJ2-3
CDR3 protein: CASSYPGGADTQYF
CDR3 DNA: TGTGCCAGCAGTTACCCCGGGGGGGCGGATACGCAGTATTTT

CDR3 length: 14
clone size: NA
V gene: TRBV11-2
D gene: NA
J gene: TRBJ1-2
CDR3 protein: CASSPMTGSYGYTF
CDR3 DNA: TGTGCCAGCAGCCCCATGACCGGGTCCTATGGCTACACCTTC

CDR3 length: 15
clone size: NA
V gene: TRBV9
D gene: NA
J gene: TRBJ2-1
CDR3 protein: CASSVVGGSYNEQFF
CDR3 DNA: TGTGCCAGCAGCGTAGTAGGGGGCTCCTACAATGAGCAGTTCTTC

CDR3 length: 12
clone size: NA
V gene: TRBV9
D gene: TRBD2
J gene: TRBJ2-1
CDR3 protein: CASSERGNEQFF
CDR3 DNA: TGTGCCAGCAGCGAGCGGGGAAATGAGCAGTTCTTC

CDR3 length: 15
clone size: once
V gene: TRBV7-9
D gene: NA
J gene: TRBJ1-1
CDR3 protein: CASSFTGTLSPEAFF
CDR3 DNA: TGTGCCAGCAGCTTCACCGGGACATTGAGCCCTGAAGCTTTCTTT